The T cell receptor (beta chain) described here comes from a study of identical twins' blood T cells. The junction had 8 bases not matched to a gene; V was cut back by 6 bases and J by 0 bases. The CDR3 is 16 residues long. CDR1 and CDR2 (germline): SGHAT, FQNNGV. Each CDR3 protein is one row after TCRdb ran MiXCR on the 5' RACE reads. The data hold about 370,000 distinct CDR3 sequences, with 25% to 35% observed a single time. This clonotype was counted only a few times. The rearrangement links TRBV11-2 to TRBJ2-7; 10 bases fit TRBD2. The TCR was taken from a woman between 18 and 55 years old in good health. Sequences were obtained from PBMCs. CDR3 residues: CASRSIAGGSSYEQYF. The CDR3 DNA sequence: TGTGCCAGCAGGTCGATAGCGGGAGGCTCCTCCTACGAGCAGTACTTC.